The sample holds a few counts of the clone carrying this TCR beta chain. Its antigen is not known. Sequencing libraries for TCR beta were prepared with iRepertoire HTBI primers and Arm-PCR of CDR3 regions. TCRdb used MiXCR to reprocess the multiplex PCR reads, holding one entry per CDR3 protein. The data hold more than 650,000 distinct CDR3 sequences, with about 32% observed a single time. Sample time point: persistent/refractory GD, antithyroid drugs over 5 years with positive TRAb. RNA isolated from PBMCs was used to make the TCR library. This sample was included in a study of regulatory T cells in long-lasting Graves disease. Study outcomes and limitations: Persistent Graves' disease cases displayed lower TCR diversity than newly diagnosed ones.

The germline CDR1 and CDR2 sequences are MRHNA and SNTAGT. Trimming left V 5 bases short and J 2 bases short, with 9 bases between. The CDR3 covers 14 residues. This chain uses TRBV6-4 with TRBJ2-2; D remains unclear. The sample here was peripheral blood mononuclear cells (PBMCs), taken when the disease was refractory, from a patient treated with antithyroid drugs. The TCR sequence derives from a female donor with Graves disease. The CDR3 DNA reads TGTGCCAGCAGTATGCTAGACAACACCGGGGAGCTGTTTTTT. Residues: CASSMLDNTGELFF.